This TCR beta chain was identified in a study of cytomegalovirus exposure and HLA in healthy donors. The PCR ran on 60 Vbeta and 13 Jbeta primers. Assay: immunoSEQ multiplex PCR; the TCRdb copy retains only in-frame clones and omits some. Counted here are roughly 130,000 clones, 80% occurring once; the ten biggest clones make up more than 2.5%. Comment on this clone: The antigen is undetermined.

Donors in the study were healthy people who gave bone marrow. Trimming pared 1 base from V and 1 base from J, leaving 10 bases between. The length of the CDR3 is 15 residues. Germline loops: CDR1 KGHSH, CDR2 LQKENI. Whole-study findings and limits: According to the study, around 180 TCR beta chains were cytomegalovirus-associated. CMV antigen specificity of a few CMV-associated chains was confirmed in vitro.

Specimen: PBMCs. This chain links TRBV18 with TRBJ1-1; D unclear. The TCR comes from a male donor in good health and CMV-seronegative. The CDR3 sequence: CASSPLGRKNTEAFF. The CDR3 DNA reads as TGTGCCAGCTCACCACTGGGGAGAAAGAACACTGAAGCTTTCTTT.